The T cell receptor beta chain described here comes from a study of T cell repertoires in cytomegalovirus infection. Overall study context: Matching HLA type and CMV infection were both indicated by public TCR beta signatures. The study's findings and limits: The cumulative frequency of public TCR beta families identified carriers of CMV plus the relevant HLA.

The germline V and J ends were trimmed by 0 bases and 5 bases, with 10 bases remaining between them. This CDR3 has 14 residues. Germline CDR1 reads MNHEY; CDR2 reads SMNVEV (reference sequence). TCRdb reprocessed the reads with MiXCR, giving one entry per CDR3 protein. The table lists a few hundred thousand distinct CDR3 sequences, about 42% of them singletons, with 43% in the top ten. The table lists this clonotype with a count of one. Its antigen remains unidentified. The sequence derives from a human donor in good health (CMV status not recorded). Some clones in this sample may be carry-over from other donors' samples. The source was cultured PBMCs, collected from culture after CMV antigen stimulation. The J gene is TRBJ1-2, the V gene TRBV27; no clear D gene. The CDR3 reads CASSLSSSSYGYTF. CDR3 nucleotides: TGTGCCAGCAGTTTATCGAGCTCGTCTTATGGCTACACCTTC.